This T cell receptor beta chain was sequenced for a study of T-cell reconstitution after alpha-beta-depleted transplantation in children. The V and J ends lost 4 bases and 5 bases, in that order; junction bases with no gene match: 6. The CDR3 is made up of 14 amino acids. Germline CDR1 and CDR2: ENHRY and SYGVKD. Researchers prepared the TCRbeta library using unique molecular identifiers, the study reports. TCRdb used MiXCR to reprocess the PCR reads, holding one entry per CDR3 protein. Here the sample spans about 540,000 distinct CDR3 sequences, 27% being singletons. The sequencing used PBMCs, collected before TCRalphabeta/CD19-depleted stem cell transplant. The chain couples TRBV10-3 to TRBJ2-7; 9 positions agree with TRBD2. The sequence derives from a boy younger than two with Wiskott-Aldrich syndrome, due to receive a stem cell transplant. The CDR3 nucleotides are TGTGCCATCAGTGCCATGCTAGCGGGAAACGAGCAGTACTTC. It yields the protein CAISAMLAGNEQYF.